Each of the 21 T cell receptor beta chains below was sequenced from the same sample in a study of CD8 T cells in ankylosing spondylitis. Using its own MiXCR run on the 5' RACE reads, TCRdb lists one record per CDR3 protein. The repertoire includes approximately 100,000 distinct CDR3 sequences, about 8.3% of them detected once, and 9.9% sits in the top ten. The specimen sequenced was blood, either unsorted or a sorted T cell fraction (not recorded which). The source is a male donor with ankylosing spondylitis or in good health (not recorded which).

In this sample, this clonotype turned up many times. The chain recombines TRBV10-3 with TRBJ2-7; D is perhaps TRBD1 or TRBD2 (5 bases each). V was pared by 5 bases and J by 2 bases, with 19 bases between. Germline loops: CDR1 ENHRY, CDR2 SYGVKD. This CDR3 has 16 residues. CDR3 amino acids: CAISTRDGARTYEQYF. In nucleotides, the CDR3 is TGTGCCATCAGTACACGGGACGGGGCCCGAACCTACGAGCAGTACTTC.

This clonotype was recorded many times. DNA for the CDR3: TGCGCCAGCAGCTTGGAGGGACCGACAGGCCCGTCGAGGAATGAGCAGTTCTTC. Translating gives CASSLEGPTGPSRNEQFF. This chain uses TRBV5-1 with TRBJ2-1; a weak D match, TRBD1 (6 bases). The CDR3 runs 18 residues. V lost 0 bases to trimming and J lost 7 bases, with 23 bases between them. Per the germline V gene, CDR1 is SGHRS and CDR2 is YFSETQ. The variable domain in full, completed from reference TRBV5-1 and TRBJ2-1, reads KAGVTQTPRYLIKTRGQQVTLSCSPISGHRSVSWYQQTPGQGLQFLFEYFSETQRNKGNFPGRFSGRQFSNSRSEMNVSTLELGDSALYLCASSLEGPTGPSRNEQFFGPGTRLTVL.

This clonotype was detected many times. The V and J genes are TRBV11-1 and TRBJ1-1; D gene ambiguous. The V end was cut by 3 bases, the J end by 1 base, with 6 bases between. The V gene's germline CDR1 is SGHAT and CDR2 FQDESV (reference sequence). The CDR3 extends over 13 amino acids. The CDR3 coding sequence is TGTGCCAGCAGCTTCTCCAGGAACACTGAAGCTTTCTTT. Amino acid sequence: CASSFSRNTEAFF.

The table lists this clonotype with many counts. This chain connects TRBV9 to TRBJ1-2; possible D gene TRBD1, 5 bases. Trimming removed 1 base from V and 6 bases from J, with 16 bases in between. In germline, CDR1 is SGDLS, CDR2 YYNGEE. The CDR3 runs to 15 residues. Here the CDR3 DNA reads TGTGCCAGCAGCGTATCCCTAACAGGTTTGGATGGCTACACCTTC. Translating it yields CASSVSLTGLDGYTF.

This clonotype showed up just a few times. The CDR3 sequence: CASSPRRTNEKLFF. The CDR3 DNA reads TGTGCCAGTTCCCCCCGGCGGACTAATGAAAAACTGTTTTTT. The chain employs TRBV19 and TRBJ1-4; the D is unclear. Between the trimmed V and J ends, which lost 8 bases and 2 bases, there was a span of 12 bases. In germline, CDR1 is LNHDA, CDR2 SQIVND (reference sequence). The CDR3 extends over 14 amino acids.

Many counts were recorded for this clonotype. The rearrangement uses TRBV21-1 and TRBJ2-2; TRBD1 is the table's D call, not checked against the DNA. TRBV21-1 corresponds to a pseudogene. This CDR3 is 16 amino acids long. CDR3 bases: TGTGCCAGCAGCAAACCAGGGACCGACGACACCGGGGAGCTGTTTTTT. Translated, it gives CASSKPGTDDTGELFF.

This clonotype was counted many times. The chain employs TRBV5-1 and TRBJ2-6; D is perhaps TRBD1 (5 bases). CDR1 is SGHRS, CDR2 YFSETQ, per germline. The V and J ends lost 4 bases and 2 bases respectively, with 10 bases between them. CDR3 length: 15 residues. The DNA for the CDR3 is TGCGCCAGCAGCATGGACAACACTGGGGCCAACGTCCTGACTTTC. Translating it yields CASSMDNTGANVLTF.

This chain links TRBV7-8 with TRBJ1-1; D remains ambiguous. This CDR3 is 17 amino acids long. V was pared by 2 bases and J by 0 bases, with 16 bases between. The germline V gene encodes CDR1 SGHVS and CDR2 FQNEAQ. The DNA of the CDR3 is TGTGCCAGCAGCTTAATGTCTCTCGCCCGAATGAACACTGAAGCTTTCTTT. As protein: CASSLMSLARMNTEAFF.

This clonotype was counted ten times or more. The rearrangement links TRBV4-3 to TRBJ1-2; 11 bases are a match to TRBD1. V shed 0 bases and J 4 bases; nucleotides not matched to a gene: 10. Germline V CDR1 and CDR2: LGHNA, YSLEER. The CDR3 length is 18 residues. CDR3 DNA sequence: TGCGCCAGCAGCCAAGATGGGCTGGACAGGGGGCGATTCTATGGCTACACCTTC. Its protein product is CASSQDGLDRGRFYGYTF.

This clonotype has ten or more counts. J is TRBJ2-7 and V is TRBV4-2; TRBD1 might be the D (5 bases). The length of the CDR3 is 15 residues. V gave up 1 base and J gave up 3 bases, with 13 bases separating them. The germline CDR1 and CDR2 sequences are LGHNA and YNFKEQ. This CDR3 is CASSQGRGRFYEQYF. CDR3 nucleotides: TGTGCCAGCAGCCAAGGAAGGGGTCGCTTCTACGAGCAGTACTTC.

This clonotype was observed many times. The chain carries TRBV6-1 and TRBJ2-1; TRBD1 matches at 9 bases. Unmatched junction bases numbered 14, after V lost 3 bases and J lost 8 bases. Germline V gene sequence: CDR1 MNHNS, CDR2 SASEGT. The CDR3 totals 17 residues. CDR3 sequence reads: CASSEWTDRGSYDEQFF. CDR3 DNA sequence: TGTGCCAGCAGTGAGTGGACGGACAGGGGCTCGTACGATGAGCAGTTCTTC.

Note on this clonotype: This may arise from a read error, as a much more abundant clone is one base away. The gene calls are TRBV30 and TRBJ1-5, with a possible D match to TRBD1 (6 bases). CDR1 and CDR2 from the germline V gene are GTSNPN and SVGIG (reference sequence). The CDR3 spans 14 residues. CDR3 bases: TGTGTCTGGAGTGCACAGGGAAACAATCAGCCCCAGCATTTT. It is translated as CVWSAQGNNQPQHF.

This clonotype appeared many times. The rearrangement links TRBV10-3 to TRBJ1-4; D uncertain. Between the trimmed V and J ends, which lost 0 bases and 5 bases, there was a span of 4 bases. From germline, CDR1 is ENHRY and CDR2 SYGVKD. CDR3 length equals 13 residues. The CDR3: CAISESKNEKLFF. CDR3 sequence (DNA): TGTGCCATCAGTGAGTCGAAAAATGAAAAACTGTTTTTT.

This clonotype came up a few times. This rearrangement joins TRBV7-2 to TRBJ2-2; tentative D call: TRBD2 (5 bases). The V gene's germline CDR1 is SGHTA and CDR2 FQGNSA. V dropped 0 bases and J dropped 2 bases, with 10 bases sitting between them. CDR3 length: 16 residues. The CDR3 loop reads CASSLALAVNTGELFF. DNA of the CDR3: TGTGCCAGCAGCTTAGCTCTAGCTGTAAACACCGGGGAGCTGTTTTTT.

This clonotype showed up many times. The chain uses TRBV30 and TRBJ2-4; a possible D gene is TRBD2 (6 bases). The CDR3 totals 13 residues. The V and J ends lost 1 base and 9 bases respectively, with 13 bases between them. The germline V gene has CDR1 GTSNPN and CDR2 SVGIG (reference sequence). The CDR3 DNA reads as TGTGCCTGGAGTGGCGGGGCAGAGGGCATTCAGTACTTC. It yields the protein CAWSGGAEGIQYF. Full variable domain (remainder filled in from reference TRBV30 and TRBJ2-4): SQTIHQWPATLVQPVGSPLSLECTVEGTSNPNLYWYRQAAGRGLQLLFYSVGIGQISSEVPQNLSASRPQDRQFILSSKKLLLSDSGFYLCAWSGGAEGIQYFGAGTRLSVL.

The chain has TRBV19 and TRBJ2-7; the match to TRBD2 covers 10 bases. Looked up from germline, CDR1 is LNHDA and CDR2 is SQIVND (reference sequence). Trimming at V came to 7 bases and at J to 2 bases, leaving 5 bases not matched to a gene. The CDR3 is 14 amino acids. The CDR3 reads CASMQREGPYEQYF. In DNA, the CDR3 is TGTGCCAGTATGCAGCGGGAGGGCCCCTACGAGCAGTACTTC.

This clonotype was counted at least ten times. The chain is built from TRBV3-1 and TRBJ2-1; D gene ambiguous. There are 16 residues in the CDR3. Trimming cost V 4 bases and J 0 bases, with 13 bases left between them. Germline V gene data show CDR1 as LGHDT and CDR2 as YNNKEL (reference sequence). The DNA of the CDR3 is TGTGCCAGCAGCCCCTGGACGGGTAGCTCCTACAATGAGCAGTTCTTC. This translates into CASSPWTGSSYNEQFF.

This clonotype occurred a few times. Possible read error: a much larger clone is one base away. The rearrangement links TRBV20-1 to TRBJ2-3, with D perhaps matching TRBD2 (5 bases). Trimming pared 1 base from V and 4 bases from J, leaving 9 bases between. The length of the CDR3 is 13 residues. Looked up from germline, CDR1 is DFQATT and CDR2 is SNEGSKA (reference sequence). The CDR3 region has the DNA TGCAGTGCTAGAGTAGGGAGCGCAGATACGCAGTATTTT. Protein sequence: CSARVGSADTQYF.

V usage is TRBV18 and J usage is TRBJ2-6; D gene uncertain. The CDR3 length is 15 residues. V was trimmed by 6 bases and J by 0 bases, leaving 9 bases between them. Germline loops: CDR1 KGHSH, CDR2 LQKENI. CDR3 DNA sequence: TGTGCCAGCTCCCCCTTAGTCTCTGGGGCCAACGTCCTGACTTTC. It is translated as CASSPLVSGANVLTF.

This clonotype was observed at least ten times. The chain joins TRBV5-1 to TRBJ1-2, with D possibly matching TRBD1 (6 bases). This CDR3 region has 14 residues. V shed 2 bases and J shed 4 bases, with 12 bases lying between them. Germline lookup yields CDR1 SGHRS and CDR2 YFSETQ. CDR3 amino acids: CASSFGGGGYGYTF. Here the CDR3 DNA reads TGCGCCAGCAGCTTTGGGGGCGGTGGCTATGGCTACACCTTC.

This clonotype was recorded at least ten times. V and J are TRBV27 and TRBJ1-5; D gene ambiguous. The CDR3 sequence is 15 residues long. The V end was cut by 3 bases, the J end by 5 bases, with 14 bases between. Germline V gives CDR1 MNHEY, CDR2 SMNVEV (reference sequence). The CDR3 sequence: CASSLRVGRDQPQHF. In DNA form, the CDR3 reads TGTGCCAGCAGTTTGAGGGTAGGAAGGGATCAGCCCCAGCATTTT.